The 8 T cell receptor beta chains below all came from one sample that was sequenced in a study of blood T cell repertoires in COVID-19 (TCRdb year 2020). The library was obtained by the immunoSEQ multiplex PCR assay. The immuneACCESS repertoire file appears here via TCRdb, limited to in-frame rearrangements. These files lack a portion of the clones; in checked studies, under half of the deficit traces to unresolved V genes, and the cause of the others is not known. In this sample the table shows some 150,000 clones, roughly 80% of which occur a single time. Less than 50% of the sample is in the top ten clones. Sequenced: peripheral blood. These receptors were taken from a human donor in a cohort sampled during active COVID-19.

V usage is TRBV29-1 and J usage is TRBJ2-3; 12 nucleotides agree with TRBD1. Trimming took 5 bases from V and 2 from J; bases not matched to a gene: 2. The germline gives CDR1 SQVTM, CDR2 ANQGSEA. The CDR3 runs to 14 residues. CDR3 in amino acids: CSVRDRGLTDTQYF. CDR3 in DNA: TGCAGCGTTCGGGACAGGGGGCTCACAGATACGCAGTATTTT.

The chain uses TRBV30 and TRBJ2-5, with D perhaps TRBD2 (6 bases). Germline lookup yields CDR1 GTSNPN and CDR2 SVGIG (reference sequence). This CDR3 is built from 14 residues. The CDR3 reads CGLKGQGGQETQYF. CDR3 in DNA: TGTGGGCTAAAGGGGCAGGGAGGCCAAGAGACCCAGTACTTC.

The V and J genes are TRBV2 and TRBJ2-7, with 7 positions matching TRBD1. J was trimmed by 4 bases and V by 7 bases; bases with no gene match: 4. There are 12 residues in the CDR3. Germline V gene lookup returns CDR1 SNHLY and CDR2 FYNNEI. The CDR3 DNA reads TGTGCCAGCACCAGGACAGGTTACGAGCAGTACTTC. Its protein is CASTRTGYEQYF.

The V gene is TRBV7-8, the J gene TRBJ2-2, with TRBD1 matching over 9 bases. Germline loops: CDR1 SGHVS, CDR2 FQNEAQ. J gave up 4 bases and V 2 bases, and 14 bases lay outside the gene matches. This CDR3 has 19 residues. The CDR3 DNA follows: TGTGCCAGCAGCTTATTAAGGAGGTTGGACAGGGGAGGCACCGGGGAGCTGTTTTTT. It is translated as CASSLLRRLDRGGTGELFF.

The chain joins TRBV9 to TRBJ1-4; D is possibly TRBD1 (5 bases). The CDR3 runs 15 residues. Germline CDR1 SGDLS, CDR2 YYNGEE. Trimming removed 7 bases from V and 10 bases from J, with 23 bases in between. The DNA for the CDR3 is TGTGCCAGCTCTGGGGGGTTTGGGGGTGATGGAAAACTGTTTTTT. This codes for CASSGGFGGDGKLFF.

This rearrangement joins TRBV7-3 to TRBJ2-1, with 7 bases identical to TRBD2. The CDR3 has 16 residues. The germline gives CDR1 SGHTA, CDR2 FQGTGA. The V segment lost 5 bases and the J segment 8 bases; nucleotides outside the gene matches: 15. The CDR3, as DNA: TGTGCCAGCAGCCCCGCCCCACGGGACTACCGGGATGAGCAGTTCTTC. It codes for CASSPAPRDYRDEQFF.

The chain joins TRBV4-1 to TRBJ2-7; TRBD2 aligns across 8 bases. The CDR3 covers 16 residues. Trimming took 1 base from V and 1 from J; bases not matched to a gene: 6. CDR1 and CDR2 from the germline V gene are MGHRA and YSYEKL. The CDR3 coding sequence is TGCGCCAGCAGCCAAGCTACGGGGACTAGTTCCTACGAGCAGTACTTC. The encoded protein is CASSQATGTSSYEQYF.

V gene TRBV5-6 combines with J gene TRBJ1-4; D may be TRBD1 (6 bases). The CDR3 consists of 14 residues. With 1 base removed from V and 3 bases from J, the gap between germline ends came to 7 bases. The germline CDR1 and CDR2 sequences are SGHDT and YYEEEE. The CDR3 coding sequence is TGTGCCAGCAGCTTGACAGGGTCTAATGAAAAACTGTTTTTT. It yields the protein CASSLTGSNEKLFF.